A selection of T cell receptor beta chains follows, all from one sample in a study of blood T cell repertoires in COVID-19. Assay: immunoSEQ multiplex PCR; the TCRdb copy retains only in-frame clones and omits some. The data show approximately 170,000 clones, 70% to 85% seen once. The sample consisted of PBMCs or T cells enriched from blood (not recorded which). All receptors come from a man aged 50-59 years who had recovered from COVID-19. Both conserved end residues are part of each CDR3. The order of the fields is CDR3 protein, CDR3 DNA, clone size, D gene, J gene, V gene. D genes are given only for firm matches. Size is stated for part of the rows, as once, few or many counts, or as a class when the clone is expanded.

CASSSPQREYGYTF,TGTGCCAGCAGTTCTCCTCAAAGGGAGTATGGCTACACCTTC,once,NA,TRBJ1-2,TRBV28
CASRSGTGRENYGYTF,TGTGCCAGCAGGTCCGGGACAGGGAGGGAAAACTATGGCTACACCTTC,NA,TRBD1,TRBJ1-2,TRBV2
CASSRTGTEINYGYTF,TGTGCCAGCAGCCGGACCGGGACAGAGATTAACTATGGCTACACCTTC,NA,TRBD1,TRBJ1-2,TRBV5-6
CASSFQRSGGISEQFF,TGTGCCAGCAGCTTTCAGCGTAGCGGGGGTATAAGTGAGCAGTTCTTC,NA,TRBD2,TRBJ2-1,TRBV9
CASSKEGSYYGYTF,TGTGCCAGCAGTAAGGAGGGCAGTTACTATGGCTACACCTTC,once,NA,TRBJ1-2,TRBV27
CASSDDRGHGYTF,TGTGCCAGCAGCGACGACAGGGGGCATGGCTACACCTTC,once,TRBD1,TRBJ1-2,TRBV7-6
CASRSSGTVNSPLHF,TGTGCCAGCAGATCCTCCGGGACAGTCAATTCACCCCTCCACTTT,NA,TRBD1,TRBJ1-6,TRBV11-1
CASSLRGGLMNTEAFF,TGTGCCAGCAGTTTGCGCGGGGGGCTAATGAACACTGAAGCTTTCTTT,NA,NA,TRBJ1-1,TRBV27
CASRVSYEQYF,TGTGCCAGCCGGGTATCCTACGAGCAGTACTTC,NA,NA,TRBJ2-7,TRBV2
CASSYEGTGGNIQYF,TGTGCCAGCAGTTACGAGGGGACAGGAGGAAACATTCAGTACTTC,NA,TRBD1,TRBJ2-4,TRBV6-5
CASSVLTGPNSPLHF,TGTGCCAGCAGCGTCTTAACAGGTCCCAATTCACCCCTCCACTTT,NA,NA,TRBJ1-6,TRBV9
CAISGTGAQPQHF,TGTGCCATCAGCGGGACAGGGGCTCAGCCCCAGCATTTT,once,TRBD1,TRBJ1-5,TRBV10-3
CASSFIRQGAYTQYF,TGTGCCAGCAGCTTCATCCGACAGGGGGCATATACGCAGTATTTT,NA,TRBD1,TRBJ2-3,TRBV7-9
CASSLVFLGGGGGYTF,TGTGCCAGCAGCTTGGTGTTTTTAGGGGGTGGTGGTGGCTACACCTTC,NA,NA,TRBJ1-2,TRBV5-6
CASSLAAGYDGELFF,TGTGCCAGCAGCTTGGCTGCAGGGTACGACGGGGAGCTGTTTTTT,NA,NA,TRBJ2-2,TRBV5-6
CASSFDISDTQYF,TGTGCTAGCAGCTTTGACATTTCAGATACGCAGTATTTT,NA,NA,TRBJ2-3,TRBV7-7
CASPVGQQDQPQHF,TGTGCCAGTCCGGTTGGTCAACAGGATCAGCCCCAGCATTTT,NA,NA,TRBJ1-5,TRBV5-3
CATSRDPAAGGLNEQFF,TGTGCCACCAGCAGAGATCCCGCCGCGGGGGGGCTCAATGAGCAGTTCTTC,NA,TRBD2,TRBJ2-1,TRBV15
CASSLEFFGNTGELFF,TGCGCCAGCAGCTTGGAATTCTTCGGGAACACCGGGGAGCTGTTTTTT,NA,NA,TRBJ2-2,TRBV5-1
CASSVDGRHDGYTF,TGTGCCAGCAGCGTAGACGGCAGGCACGATGGCTACACCTTC,NA,NA,TRBJ1-2,TRBV9
CASRPTDNQPQHF,TGTGCCAGCAGACCGACAGACAATCAGCCCCAGCATTTT,NA,NA,TRBJ1-5,TRBV6-5
CASSLLAGGNTDTQYF,TGTGCCAGCAGTTTATTAGCGGGGGGTAACACAGATACGCAGTATTTT,NA,TRBD2,TRBJ2-3,TRBV27
CASSLGGVWAEAFF,TGTGCCAGCAGCTTAGGGGGGGTTTGGGCTGAAGCTTTCTTT,NA,NA,TRBJ1-1,TRBV11-2
CASSAGSGGVEKLFF,TGCGCCAGCAGCGCCGGGTCAGGGGGTGTTGAAAAACTGTTTTTT,NA,TRBD1,TRBJ1-4,TRBV5-1
CASSPDMNTEAFF,TGTGCCAGCTCACCGGACATGAACACTGAAGCTTTCTTT,NA,NA,TRBJ1-1,TRBV18
CASSLGGGRETQYF,TGTGCCAGCAGCTTAGGCGGCGGCCGCGAGACCCAGTACTTC,NA,NA,TRBJ2-5,TRBV7-2
CAIASSGNTIYF,TGTGCCATCGCCAGCTCTGGAAACACCATATATTTT,NA,NA,TRBJ1-3,TRBV10-3
CASSLRGGEKLFF,TGTGCCAGCAGTTTGAGGGGAGGTGAAAAACTGTTTTTT,NA,NA,TRBJ1-4,TRBV12-3/TRBV12-4
CASSEVRQPQHF,TGTGCCAGCAGTGAAGTGAGACAGCCCCAGCATTTT,NA,NA,TRBJ1-5,TRBV6-1
CASSVAGGQGSEQYF,TGTGCCAGCAGCGTAGCGGGGGGACAGGGGTCCGAGCAGTACTTC,NA,TRBD1,TRBJ2-7,TRBV9
CATSREVVRGGVRNTIYF,TGTGCCACCAGCAGAGAAGTTGTCAGAGGGGGCGTGAGAAACACCATATATTTT,NA,TRBD1,TRBJ1-3,TRBV15
CASSSSLGSYGYTF,TGTGCCAGCAGCTCTTCCCTTGGCAGCTATGGCTACACCTTC,NA,NA,TRBJ1-2,TRBV11-2
CASSQDYLAGGRYTQYF,TGTGCCAGCAGCCAAGATTACCTAGCGGGGGGGCGGTATACGCAGTATTTT,NA,TRBD2,TRBJ2-3,TRBV4-2
CSGGQRGTDTQYF,TGCAGCGGGGGACAGAGAGGCACAGATACGCAGTATTTT,NA,TRBD1,TRBJ2-3,TRBV29-1
CASSWGGAYTF,TGTGCCAGCAGTTGGGGGGGCGCCTACACCTTC,NA,NA,TRBJ1-2,TRBV28
CASILRGGAVETQYF,TGTGCCAGCATCCTCCGGGGGGGGGCCGTTGAGACCCAGTACTTC,NA,TRBD2,TRBJ2-5,TRBV5-4
CASSFGLTTGDQPQHF,TGTGCCAGCAGCTTCGGTCTAACGACGGGGGATCAGCCCCAGCATTTT,NA,NA,TRBJ1-5,TRBV7-8
CASTKKLTGPNEKLFF,TGTGCCAGCACTAAAAAGCTGACAGGCCCTAATGAAAAACTGTTTTTT,once,NA,TRBJ1-4,TRBV5-6
CASRSGTGGMNTEAFF,TGTGCCAGTAGATCCGGGACAGGGGGCATGAACACTGAAGCTTTCTTT,few,TRBD1,TRBJ1-1,TRBV19
CASSRDRGKDEQYF,TGTGCCAGCAGCAGGGACAGGGGTAAGGACGAGCAGTACTTC,NA,TRBD1,TRBJ2-7,TRBV7-9
CASSIGSTGTEAFF,TGCGCCAGCAGCATTGGGAGTACGGGCACTGAAGCTTTCTTT,once,NA,TRBJ1-1,TRBV5-1
CASSMVTGIDNEQFF,TGTGCCAGTAGTATGGTCACAGGGATAGACAATGAGCAGTTCTTC,NA,NA,TRBJ2-1,TRBV19
CASSLTPPGLADTQYF,TGTGCCAGCAGTTTAACACCCCCGGGTCTCGCCGATACGCAGTATTTT,NA,NA,TRBJ2-3,TRBV27